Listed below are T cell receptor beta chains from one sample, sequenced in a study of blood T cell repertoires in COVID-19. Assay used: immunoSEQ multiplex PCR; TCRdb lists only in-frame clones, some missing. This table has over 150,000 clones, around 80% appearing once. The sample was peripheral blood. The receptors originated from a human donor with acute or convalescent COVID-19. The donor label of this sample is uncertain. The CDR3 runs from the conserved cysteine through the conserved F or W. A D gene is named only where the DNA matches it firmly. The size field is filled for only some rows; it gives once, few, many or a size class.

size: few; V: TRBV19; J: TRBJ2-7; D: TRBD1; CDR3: CASSTGQALWEQYF; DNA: TGTGCCAGTAGTACGGGACAGGCACTCTGGGAGCAGTACTTC
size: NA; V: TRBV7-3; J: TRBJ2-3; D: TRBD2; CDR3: CASSPLGLAGRADTQYF; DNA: TGTGCCAGCAGTCCCCTCGGGCTAGCGGGAAGGGCAGATACGCAGTATTTT
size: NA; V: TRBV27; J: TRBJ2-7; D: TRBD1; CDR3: CASSIHRDRGLYEQYF; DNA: TGTGCCAGCAGCATTCACCGGGACAGGGGATTATACGAGCAGTACTTC
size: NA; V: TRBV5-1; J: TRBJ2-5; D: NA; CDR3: CASSSYQETQYF; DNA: TGCGCCAGCAGCTCCTACCAAGAGACCCAGTACTTC
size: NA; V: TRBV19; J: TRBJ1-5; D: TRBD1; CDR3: CATQGQGGGNQPQHF; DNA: TGTGCCACCCAGGGACAGGGTGGAGGCAATCAGCCCCAGCATTTT
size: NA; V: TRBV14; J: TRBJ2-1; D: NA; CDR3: CASSQELLSSYNEQFF; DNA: TGTGCCAGCAGCCAAGAGCTACTAAGCTCCTACAATGAGCAGTTCTTC
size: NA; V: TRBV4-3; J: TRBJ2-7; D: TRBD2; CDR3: CASSRGTTYEQYF; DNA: TGCGCCAGCAGCCGGGGGACTACCTACGAGCAGTACTTC
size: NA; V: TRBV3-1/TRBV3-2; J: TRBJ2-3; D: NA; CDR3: CASSQEGAGRGDTQYF; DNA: TGTGCCAGCAGCCAAGAAGGCGCGGGAAGGGGAGATACGCAGTATTTT
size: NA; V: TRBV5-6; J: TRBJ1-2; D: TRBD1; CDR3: CASSLPGGYGYTF; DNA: TGTGCCAGCAGCCTCCCAGGGGGCTATGGCTACACCTTC
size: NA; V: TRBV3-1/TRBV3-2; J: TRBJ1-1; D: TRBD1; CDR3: CASSLDRVSGTEAFF; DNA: TGTGCCAGCAGCCTGGACAGGGTTTCAGGCACTGAAGCTTTCTTT
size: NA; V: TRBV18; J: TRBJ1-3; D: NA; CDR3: CASSLPRVLAGNTIYF; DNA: TGTGCCAGCTCACTCCCCCGGGTACTTGCTGGAAACACCATATATTTT
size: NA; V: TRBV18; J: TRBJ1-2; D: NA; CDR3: CASSPPGTPSNYGYTF; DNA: TGTGCCAGCTCACCCCCAGGGACACCTTCTAACTATGGCTACACCTTC
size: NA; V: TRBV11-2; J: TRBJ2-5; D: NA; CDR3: CASSQTGQETQYF; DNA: TGTGCCAGCAGCCAGACGGGTCAAGAGACCCAGTACTTC
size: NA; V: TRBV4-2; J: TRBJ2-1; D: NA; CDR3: CASSSDSSTEQFF; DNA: TGTGCCAGCAGCTCTGATTCCTCGACAGAGCAGTTCTTC
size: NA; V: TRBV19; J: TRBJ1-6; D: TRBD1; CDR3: CASNYRGWNSPLHF; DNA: TGTGCCAGTAACTACAGGGGCTGGAATTCACCCCTCCACTTT
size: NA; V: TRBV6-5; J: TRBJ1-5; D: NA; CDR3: CASSPGSNQPQHF; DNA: TGTGCCAGCAGTCCAGGGAGCAATCAGCCCCAGCATTTT
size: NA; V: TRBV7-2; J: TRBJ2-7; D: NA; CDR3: CASSSPGHPYEQYF; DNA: TGTGCCAGCAGCTCCCCGGGACACCCCTACGAGCAGTACTTC
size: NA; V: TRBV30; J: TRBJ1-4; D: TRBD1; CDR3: CAWSVRSRQGEKLFF; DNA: TGTGCCTGGAGTGTAAGATCGCGACAGGGGGAAAAACTGTTTTTT
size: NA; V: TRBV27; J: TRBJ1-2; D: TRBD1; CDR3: CASSLLQGADGYTF; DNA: TGTGCCAGCAGTTTATTACAGGGGGCGGATGGCTACACCTTC
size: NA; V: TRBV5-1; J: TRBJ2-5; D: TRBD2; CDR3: CASSFGTSGRLSRETQYF; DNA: TGCGCCAGCAGCTTCGGGACTAGCGGGAGATTAAGCAGAGAGACCCAGTACTTC
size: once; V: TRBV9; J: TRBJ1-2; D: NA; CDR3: CASSATGVGDGYTF; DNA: TGTGCCAGCAGCGCAACAGGAGTGGGTGATGGCTACACCTTC
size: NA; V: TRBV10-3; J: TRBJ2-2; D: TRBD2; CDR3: CAIRTSGAGELFF; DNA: TGTGCCATCCGGACTAGCGGGGCCGGGGAGCTGTTTTTT
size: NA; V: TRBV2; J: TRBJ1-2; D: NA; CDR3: CASNEQGPLYGYTF; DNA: TGTGCCAGCAACGAACAGGGTCCCCTCTATGGCTACACCTTC
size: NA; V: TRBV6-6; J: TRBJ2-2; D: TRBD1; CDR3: CASSSSGGTGELFF; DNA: TGTGCCAGCAGTTCCTCAGGGGGCACCGGGGAGCTGTTTTTT
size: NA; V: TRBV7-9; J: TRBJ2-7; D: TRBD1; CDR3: CASSPGQGSGRYEQYF; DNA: TGTGCCAGCAGCCCAGGACAGGGTTCGGGTCGGTACGAGCAGTACTTC
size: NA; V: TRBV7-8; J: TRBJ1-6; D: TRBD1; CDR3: CASSLDRGVGQGGSPLHF; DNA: TGTGCCAGCAGCTTAGATCGGGGGGTGGGACAGGGAGGCTCACCCCTCCACTTT
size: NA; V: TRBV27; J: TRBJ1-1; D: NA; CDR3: CASARENTEAFF; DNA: TGTGCCAGCGCACGGGAGAACACTGAAGCTTTCTTT
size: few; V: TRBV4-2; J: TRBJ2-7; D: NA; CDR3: CASSQDGSSAREQYF; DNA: TGTGCCAGCAGCCAAGATGGTTCTAGCGCGCGCGAGCAGTACTTC
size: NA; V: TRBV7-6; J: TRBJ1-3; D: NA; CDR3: CASSLWRVLISGNTIYF; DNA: TGTGCCAGCAGCTTATGGAGAGTTCTGATCTCTGGAAACACCATATATTTT
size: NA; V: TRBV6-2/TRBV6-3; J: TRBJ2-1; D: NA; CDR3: CASSYRGYYEQFF; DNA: TGTGCCAGCAGTTACAGAGGCTATTATGAGCAGTTCTTC
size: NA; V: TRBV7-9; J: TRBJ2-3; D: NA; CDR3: CASSFRVRISSTDTQYF; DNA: TGTGCCAGCAGCTTTCGGGTGAGAATATCTAGCACAGATACGCAGTATTTT
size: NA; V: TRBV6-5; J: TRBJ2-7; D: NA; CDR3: CASSYSPPDSPYEQYF; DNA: TGTGCCAGCAGTTATTCCCCCCCGGACTCACCCTACGAGCAGTACTTC
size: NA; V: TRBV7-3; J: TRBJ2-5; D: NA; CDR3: CASSLGGQETQYF; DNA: TGTGCCAGCAGCTTGGGCGGGCAAGAGACCCAGTACTTC
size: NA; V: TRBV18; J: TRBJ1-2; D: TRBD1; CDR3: CASSPPWTGGMYGYTF; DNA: TGTGCCAGCTCACCACCGTGGACAGGGGGCATGTATGGCTACACCTTC
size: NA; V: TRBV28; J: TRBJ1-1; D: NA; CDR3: CASGGHGNTEAFF; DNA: TGTGCCAGCGGGGGACATGGGAACACTGAAGCTTTCTTT
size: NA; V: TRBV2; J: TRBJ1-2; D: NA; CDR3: CASRRSYGYTF; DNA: TGTGCCAGCAGACGGTCCTATGGCTACACCTTC
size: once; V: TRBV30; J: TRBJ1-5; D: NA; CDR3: CALAVSNQPQHF; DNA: TGTGCCTTGGCGGTCAGCAATCAGCCCCAGCATTTT
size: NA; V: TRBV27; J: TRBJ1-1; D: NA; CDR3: CASSLSAGLNTEAFF; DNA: TGTGCCAGCAGTTTATCGGCAGGGCTGAACACTGAAGCTTTCTTT
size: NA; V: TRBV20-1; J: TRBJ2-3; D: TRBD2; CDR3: CSASLAGSTDTQYF; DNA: TGCAGTGCTAGTTTAGCGGGTAGCACAGATACGCAGTATTTT
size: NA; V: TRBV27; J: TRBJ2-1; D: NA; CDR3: CASSRLAVGRHLPQDEQFF; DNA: TGTGCCAGCAGTCGCCTCGCAGTCGGGAGACACCTACCACAGGATGAGCAGTTCTTC
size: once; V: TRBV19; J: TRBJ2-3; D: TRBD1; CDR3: CASSDRGRGTDTQYF; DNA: TGTGCCAGTAGCGACAGGGGTCGCGGTACAGATACGCAGTATTTT
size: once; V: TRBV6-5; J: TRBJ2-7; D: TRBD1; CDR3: CASSPGTGKTYEQYF; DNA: TGTGCCAGCAGTCCCGGGACAGGGAAAACCTACGAGCAGTACTTC
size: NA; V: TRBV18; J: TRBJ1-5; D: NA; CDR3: CASSPSTAAEPQHF; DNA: TGTGCCAGCTCACCGTCGACAGCCGCTGAGCCCCAGCATTTT
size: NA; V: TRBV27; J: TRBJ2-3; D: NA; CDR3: CASRGTDSGTDTQYF; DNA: TGTGCCAGCAGAGGAACAGACAGTGGGACAGATACGCAGTATTTT
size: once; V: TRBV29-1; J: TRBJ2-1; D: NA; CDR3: CSVGYNEQFF; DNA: TGCAGCGTTGGTTATAATGAGCAGTTCTTC
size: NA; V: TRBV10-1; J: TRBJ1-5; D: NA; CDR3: CASTEGECGGNQPQHF; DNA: TGCGCCAGCACCGAAGGGGAATGCGGGGGCAATCAGCCCCAGCATTTT
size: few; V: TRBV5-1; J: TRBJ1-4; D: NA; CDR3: CASSPTPRPTNEKLFF; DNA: TGCGCCAGCAGCCCAACCCCGCGCCCAACTAATGAAAAACTGTTTTTT
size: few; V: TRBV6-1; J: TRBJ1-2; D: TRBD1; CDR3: CASSDRTGGYGYTF; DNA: TGTGCCAGCAGTGACAGGACAGGGGGCTATGGCTACACCTTC
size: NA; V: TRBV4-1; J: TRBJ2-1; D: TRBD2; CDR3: CASSQGQPGGQFF; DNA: TGCGCCAGCAGCCAAGGACAGCCGGGAGGGCAGTTCTTC
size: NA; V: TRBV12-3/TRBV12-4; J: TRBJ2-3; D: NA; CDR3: CASSSNTQYF; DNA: TGTGCCAGCAGTTCTAATACGCAGTATTTT
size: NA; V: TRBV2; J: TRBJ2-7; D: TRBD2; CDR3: CASSASSGRSYEQYF; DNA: TGTGCCAGCAGTGCCTCTAGCGGGAGAAGCTACGAGCAGTACTTC
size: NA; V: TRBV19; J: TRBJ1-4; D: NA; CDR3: CASNALTATNEKLFF; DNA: TGTGCCAGTAACGCGTTGACAGCAACTAATGAAAAACTGTTTTTT
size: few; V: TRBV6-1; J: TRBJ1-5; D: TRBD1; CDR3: CASSETGDQPQHF; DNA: TGTGCCAGCAGTGAAACAGGGGATCAGCCCCAGCATTTT
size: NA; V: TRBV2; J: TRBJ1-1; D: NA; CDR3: CASNRAETVNTEAFF; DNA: TGTGCCAGCAACAGGGCTGAAACGGTAAACACTGAAGCTTTCTTT
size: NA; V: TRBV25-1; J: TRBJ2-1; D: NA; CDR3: CASSTRFGSADEQFF; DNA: TGTGCCAGCAGTACCCGGTTTGGCAGCGCCGATGAGCAGTTCTTC
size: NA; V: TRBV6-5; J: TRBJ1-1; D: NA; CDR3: CVARAGRNTEAFF; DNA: TGTGTCGCGAGGGCAGGCAGGAACACTGAAGCTTTCTTT
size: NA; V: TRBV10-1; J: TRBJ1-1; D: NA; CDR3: CASRATIRDTKGDTEAFF; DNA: TGCGCCAGCAGGGCGACAATCCGGGACACAAAAGGGGACACTGAAGCTTTCTTT
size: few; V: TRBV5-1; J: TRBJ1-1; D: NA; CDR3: CASSLDRGMSTEAFF; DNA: TGCGCCAGCAGCTTGGATCGGGGTATGAGCACTGAAGCTTTCTTT
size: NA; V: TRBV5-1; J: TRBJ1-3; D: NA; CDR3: CASSLSGGNSGNTIYF; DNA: TGCGCCAGCAGCTTGTCGGGGGGGAACTCTGGAAACACCATATATTTT